This section outlines one TCR beta chain sequence together with its context. Its antigen is undetermined. It is likely a read error: a sequence one base away is far more abundant. The use of a sample-barcoded 5' primer and a J-beta primer mix characterized a second PCR of 7 to 11 cycles. Template switching added a 12-random-nucleotide identifier to every cDNA molecule. TCRdb called the 5' RACE reads again in MiXCR, with one record for every CDR3 protein. The sample has about 1.4 million distinct CDR3 sequences, 55% to 75% seen once. The sample comes from a study of blood T cells in healthy people across ages. Study findings and constraints: The study regarded diversity estimates from one million T cells as underestimates. Long-lived donors had more naive CD4+ cells and higher diversity than aged donors.

The CDR3 consists of 11 residues. Germline CDR1 is MNHEY and CDR2 is SVGAGI. This rearrangement joins TRBV6-5 to TRBJ2-5; D unclear. This sequence was found in a man aged 18 to 29 in good health. The sequenced sample was blood. The CDR3: CVSSYSETQYF. The CDR3 bases are TGTGTCAGCAGTTACTCGGAGACCCAGTACTTC.